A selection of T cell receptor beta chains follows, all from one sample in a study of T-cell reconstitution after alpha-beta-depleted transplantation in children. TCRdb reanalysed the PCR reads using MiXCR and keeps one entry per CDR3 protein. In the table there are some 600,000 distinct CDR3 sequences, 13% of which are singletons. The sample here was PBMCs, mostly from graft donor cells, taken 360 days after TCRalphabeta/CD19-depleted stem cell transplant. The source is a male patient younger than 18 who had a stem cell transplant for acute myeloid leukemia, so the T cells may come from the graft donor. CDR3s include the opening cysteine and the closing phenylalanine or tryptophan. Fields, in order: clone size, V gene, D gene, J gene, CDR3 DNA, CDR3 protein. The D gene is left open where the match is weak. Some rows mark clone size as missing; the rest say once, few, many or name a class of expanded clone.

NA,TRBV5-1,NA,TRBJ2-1,TGCGCCAGCAGCTTGGGGACTGAAGGGAATGAGCAGTTCTTC,CASSLGTEGNEQFF
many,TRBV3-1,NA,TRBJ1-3,TGTGCCAGCAGCTTACGGGACAACTCTGGAAACACCATATATTTT,CASSLRDNSGNTIYF
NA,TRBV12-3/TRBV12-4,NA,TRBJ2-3,TGTGCCAGCAGGGGACCGGCGTCAGGGTATACGCAGTATTTT,CASRGPASGYTQYF
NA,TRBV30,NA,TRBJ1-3,TGTGCCTGGGGAGGGAGGCCTGGAAACACCATATATTTT,CAWGGRPGNTIYF
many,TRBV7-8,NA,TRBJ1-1,TGTGCCAGCAGCCCCCGCGGGGGATGGAACACTGAAGCTTTCTTT,CASSPRGGWNTEAFF
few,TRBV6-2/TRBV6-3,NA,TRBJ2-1,TGTGCCAGCTGTCAGAGGAGGGTGGCCTACAATGAGCAGTTCTTC,CASCQRRVAYNEQFF
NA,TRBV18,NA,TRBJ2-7,TGTGCCAGCTCCGGGGTCGGCGGGAACGAGCAGTACTTC,CASSGVGGNEQYF
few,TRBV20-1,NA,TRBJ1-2,TGCAGTGCCCCCCCCGAGACTTCCTATGGCTACACCTTC,CSAPPETSYGYTF
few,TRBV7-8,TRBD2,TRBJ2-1,TGTGCCAGCAGCTCCCTCCCTGGACTAGCGGGAGATGGGGGCAATGAGCAGTTCTTC,CASSSLPGLAGDGGNEQFF
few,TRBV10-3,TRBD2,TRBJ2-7,TGTGCCATCTGGGCCGGGAGGATGGCCTACGAGCAGTACTTC,CAIWAGRMAYEQYF
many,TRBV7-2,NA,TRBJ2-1,TGTGCCAGCAGGGGCACAGGGCGCAATGAGCAGTTCTTC,CASRGTGRNEQFF
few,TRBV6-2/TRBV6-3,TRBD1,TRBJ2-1,TGTGCCAGCCGACAGGGGGCGAAGTACAATGAGCAGTTCTTC,CASRQGAKYNEQFF
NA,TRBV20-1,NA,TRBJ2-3,TGCAGTGCTGGATGGCAGGGAACAGATACGCAGTATTTT,CSAGWQGTDTQYF
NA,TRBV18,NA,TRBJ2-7,TGTGCCAGCTCACCACTGGGACATACCTCCTACGAGCAGTACTTC,CASSPLGHTSYEQYF
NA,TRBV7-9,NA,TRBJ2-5,TGTGCCAGCAGCTTAGGAGGTTGGAGGGCTCGGGAGACCCAGTACTTC,CASSLGGWRARETQYF
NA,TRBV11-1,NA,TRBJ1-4,TGTGCCAGCAGCCCAAATAACCTGGCTAATGAAAAACTGTTTTTT,CASSPNNLANEKLFF
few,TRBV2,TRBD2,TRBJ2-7,TGTGCCAGCAGTCATAAGTCGAGCGGGGGGAAGTACGAGCAGTACTTC,CASSHKSSGGKYEQYF
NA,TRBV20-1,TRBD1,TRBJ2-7,TGCAGTGCTAACCGGGACAGTCTTTCCTACGAGCAGTACTTC,CSANRDSLSYEQYF
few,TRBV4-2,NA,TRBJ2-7,TGTGCCAGCAGCCAAGGACCACCAGCGAGGGGCTACGAGCAGTACTTC,CASSQGPPARGYEQYF
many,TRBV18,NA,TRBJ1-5,TGTGCCAGCTCACCATTCCGGGAGGGGAATCAGCCCCAGCATTTT,CASSPFREGNQPQHF
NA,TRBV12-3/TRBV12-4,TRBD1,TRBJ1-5,TGTGCCAGCAGTTTTCCTAGGACAGGGCCCAATCAGCCCCAGCATTTT,CASSFPRTGPNQPQHF
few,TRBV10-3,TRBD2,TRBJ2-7,TGTGCCATCAGTGCGGGACTAGCGGATACCTACGAGCAGTACTTC,CAISAGLADTYEQYF
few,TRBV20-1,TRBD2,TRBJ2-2,TGCAGTGCTAGAGATAGGGGCCTAGCGGGAGCCACCGGGGAGCTGTTTTTT,CSARDRGLAGATGELFF
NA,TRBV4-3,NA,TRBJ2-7,TGCGCCAGCAGCCTTCGGACCTTCCCCGCCCTCCACGAGCAGTACTTC,CASSLRTFPALHEQYF
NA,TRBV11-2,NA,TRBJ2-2,TGTGCCAGCAGCATCAATGCCGGGGAGCTGTTTTTT,CASSINAGELFF
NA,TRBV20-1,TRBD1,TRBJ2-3,TGCAGTGCTAGCCCGGACAGGGGGCCGGCAGATACGCAGTATTTT,CSASPDRGPADTQYF
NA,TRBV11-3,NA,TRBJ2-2,TGTGCCAGCAGCTTAGATTTGGGGGCCGGGGAGCTGTTTTTT,CASSLDLGAGELFF
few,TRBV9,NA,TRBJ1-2,TGTGCCAGCAGCCCTTCAGGGGAGAGGTATGGCTACACCTTC,CASSPSGERYGYTF
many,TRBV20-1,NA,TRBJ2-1,TGCAGTGCTAGTTTGGGCCCCTACTACAATGAGCAGTTCTTC,CSASLGPYYNEQFF
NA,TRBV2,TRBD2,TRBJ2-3,TGTGCCAGCAGTGGGGACTATACAGATACGCAGTATTTT,CASSGDYTDTQYF
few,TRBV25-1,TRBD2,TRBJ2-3,TGTGCCAGCAGTGAATGGAGACTAGCGGGAGATCTTCCAGATACGCAGTATTTT,CASSEWRLAGDLPDTQYF
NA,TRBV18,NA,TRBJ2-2,TGTGCCAGCTCACCCAGTCACGCCGGGGAGCTGTTTTTT,CASSPSHAGELFF
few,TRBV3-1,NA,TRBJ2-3,TGTGCCAGCAGCCACCCATGGAGGGGTGGTTTCACAGATACGCAGTATTTT,CASSHPWRGGFTDTQYF
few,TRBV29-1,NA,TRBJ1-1,TGCAGCCATGAACGGCAGGGGCCTAACACTGAAGCTTTCTTT,CSHERQGPNTEAFF
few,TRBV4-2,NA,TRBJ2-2,TGTGCCAGCAGCCAAGGGGGAAGAAAGGCCGGGGAGCTGTTTTTT,CASSQGGRKAGELFF
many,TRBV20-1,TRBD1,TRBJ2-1,TGCAGTGCAGGACAGGGGGCCTGGACCTACAATGAGCAGTTCTTC,CSAGQGAWTYNEQFF
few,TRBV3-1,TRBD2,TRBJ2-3,TGTGCCAGCAGCCAGAAAACTAGCGGGAAATTCGGCACAGATACGCAGTATTTT,CASSQKTSGKFGTDTQYF
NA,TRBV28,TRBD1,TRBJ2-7,TGTGCCAGCAGTCCACGGACAGGGGGCATCCAATACTTC,CASSPRTGGIQYF
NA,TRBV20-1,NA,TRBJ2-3,TGCAGTGCCGAGAGGACCGGGAGCACAGATACGCAGTATTTT,CSAERTGSTDTQYF
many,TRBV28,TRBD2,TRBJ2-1,TGTGCCAGCACCAAAACGGGACTAGTCGACAATGAGCAGTTCTTC,CASTKTGLVDNEQFF
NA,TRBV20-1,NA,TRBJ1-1,TGCAGCTCAGCAAGAACAGGCGCCGAAGCTTTCTTT,CSSARTGAEAFF
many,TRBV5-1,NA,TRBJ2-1,TGCGCCAGCGGCCCAGGTAGCGCCACTTACAATGAGCAGTTCTTC,CASGPGSATYNEQFF
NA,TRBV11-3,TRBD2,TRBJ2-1,TGTGCCAGCAGCTCCCTAGCGGGTAAAAGCTCCTACAATGAGCAGTTCTTC,CASSSLAGKSSYNEQFF
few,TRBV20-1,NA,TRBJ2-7,TGCAGTGCTAGATTATATATACCCTACGAGCAGTACTTC,CSARLYIPYEQYF
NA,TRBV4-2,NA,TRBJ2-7,TGTGCCAGCAGCCCCAGTCTACCCCTCTCCTACGAGCAGTACTTC,CASSPSLPLSYEQYF
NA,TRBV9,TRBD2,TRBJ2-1,TGTGCCAGCAGCGACGGGACTAGCGGGAGTAATGAGCAGTTCTTC,CASSDGTSGSNEQFF
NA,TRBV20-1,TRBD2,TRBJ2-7,TGCAGTGCTGTTACTAGCGCAACCCCCTACGAGCAGTACTTC,CSAVTSATPYEQYF
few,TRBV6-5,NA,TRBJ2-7,TGTGCCAGCAGTTACTGGACTGACTATATGCCCTACGAGCAGTACTTC,CASSYWTDYMPYEQYF
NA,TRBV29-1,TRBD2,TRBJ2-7,TGCAGCGTCGGGGGGGATTGGGACGAGCAGTACTTC,CSVGGDWDEQYF
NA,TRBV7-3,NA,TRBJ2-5,TGTGCCAGCAGCAACAAGGGGACCCAGTACTTC,CASSNKGTQYF
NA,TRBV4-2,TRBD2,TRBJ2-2,TGTGCCAGCAGCCCCGGGACTAGTGACACCGGGGAGCTGTTTTTT,CASSPGTSDTGELFF
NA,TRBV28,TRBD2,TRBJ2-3,TGTGCCAGCAGTTTATCCGGCGGGAGGGTTCGGGCAGATACGCAGTATTTT,CASSLSGGRVRADTQYF
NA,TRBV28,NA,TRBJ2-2,TGTGCCAGCAGTTTATATCGGGAGCAGACGGGAGGGGAGCTGTTTTTT,CASSLYREQTGGELFF
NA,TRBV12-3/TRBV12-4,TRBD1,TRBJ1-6,TGTGCCAGCAGTTCCGACAGGGACCTAAGCTCCTATAATTCACCCCTCCACTTT,CASSSDRDLSSYNSPLHF
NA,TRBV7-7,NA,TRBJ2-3,TGTGCTAGCAGCCCCTTCGGTGTAGAAGATACGCAGTATTTT,CASSPFGVEDTQYF